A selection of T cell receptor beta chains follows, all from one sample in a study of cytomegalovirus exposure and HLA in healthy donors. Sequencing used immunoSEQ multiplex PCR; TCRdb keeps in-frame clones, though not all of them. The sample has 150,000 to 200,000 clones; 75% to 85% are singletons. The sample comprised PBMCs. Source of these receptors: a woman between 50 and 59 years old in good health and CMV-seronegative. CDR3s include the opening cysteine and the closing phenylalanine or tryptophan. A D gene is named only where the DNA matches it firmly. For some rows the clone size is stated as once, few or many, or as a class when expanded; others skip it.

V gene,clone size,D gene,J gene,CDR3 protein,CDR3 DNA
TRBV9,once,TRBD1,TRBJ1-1,CASSVGTGGTEAFF,TGTGCCAGCAGCGTAGGGACAGGGGGGACTGAAGCTTTCTTT
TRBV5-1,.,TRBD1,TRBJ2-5,CASSPGQGSTWTQYF,TGCGCCAGCAGCCCGGGACAGGGGAGTACTTGGACCCAGTACTTC
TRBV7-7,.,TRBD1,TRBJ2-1,CASSLAAGGEQFF,TGTGCTAGCAGCTTAGCAGCAGGGGGTGAGCAGTTCTTC
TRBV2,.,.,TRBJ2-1,CASRGKYRERVNNEQFF,TGTGCCAGCAGGGGAAAATACAGGGAAAGGGTAAACAATGAGCAGTTCTTC
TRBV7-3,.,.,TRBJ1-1,CASSEGGAGSTEAFF,TGTGCCAGCTCGGAGGGAGGGGCCGGATCGACTGAAGCTTTCTTT
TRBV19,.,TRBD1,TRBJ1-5,CASTLGTGGHQPQHF,TGTGCCAGTACCCTCGGGACAGGGGGACACCAGCCCCAGCATTTT
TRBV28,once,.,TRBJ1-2,CASRPGGGQGYGYTF,TGTGCCAGCAGACCCGGGGGGGGTCAGGGTTATGGCTACACCTTC
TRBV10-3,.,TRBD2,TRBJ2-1,CAISKYSGTSVDEQFF,TGTGCCATCTCAAAGTATAGCGGGACCTCCGTGGATGAGCAGTTCTTC
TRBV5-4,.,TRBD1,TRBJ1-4,CASSAGQGRNEKLFF,TGTGCCAGCAGCGCCGGACAGGGGAGGAATGAAAAACTGTTTTTT
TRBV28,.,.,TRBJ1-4,CASSLNRSGGLFF,TGTGCCAGCAGTTTAAATAGGTCCGGGGGACTGTTTTTT
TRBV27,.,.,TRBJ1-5,CASSLLGRSNQPQHF,TGTGCCAGCAGTTTACTGGGGCGCAGCAATCAGCCCCAGCATTTT
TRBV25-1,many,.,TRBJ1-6,CASSDAGYLGSPLHF,TGTGCCAGCAGTGATGCGGGATACCTGGGTTCACCCCTCCACTTT
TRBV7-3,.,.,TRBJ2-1,CASSPDPRGWEQFF,TGTGCCAGCAGCCCGGACCCGAGGGGGTGGGAGCAGTTCTTC
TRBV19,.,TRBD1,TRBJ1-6,CASSIAQGASDNSPLHF,TGTGCCAGTAGTATTGCACAGGGGGCTTCTGATAATTCACCCCTCCACTTT
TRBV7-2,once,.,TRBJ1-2,CASSLVGGGGGYGYTF,TGTGCCAGCAGCTTAGTTGGGGGGGGTGGGGGCTATGGCTACACCTTC
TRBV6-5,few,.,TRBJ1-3,CASSPLGNTIYF,TGTGCCAGCAGCCCACTTGGAAACACCATATATTTT